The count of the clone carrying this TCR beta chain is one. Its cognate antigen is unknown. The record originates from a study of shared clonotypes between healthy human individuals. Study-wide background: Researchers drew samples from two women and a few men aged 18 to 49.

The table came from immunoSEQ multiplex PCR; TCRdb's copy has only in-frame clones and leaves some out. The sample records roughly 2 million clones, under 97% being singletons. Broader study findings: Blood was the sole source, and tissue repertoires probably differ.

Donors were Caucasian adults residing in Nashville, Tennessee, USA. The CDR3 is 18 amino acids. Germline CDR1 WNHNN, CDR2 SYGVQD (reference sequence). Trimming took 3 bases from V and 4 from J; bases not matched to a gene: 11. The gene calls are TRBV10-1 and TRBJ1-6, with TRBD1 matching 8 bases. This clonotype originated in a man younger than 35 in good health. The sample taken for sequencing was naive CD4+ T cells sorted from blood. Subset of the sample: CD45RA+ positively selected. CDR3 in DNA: TGCGCCAGCAGTGACGGTGGGGGACAGGAACGTTATAATTCACCCCTCCACTTT. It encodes CASSDGGGQERYNSPLHF.